This T cell receptor (beta chain) came from a study of cytomegalovirus exposure and HLA in healthy donors. Researchers ran the PCR with 60 Vbeta and 13 Jbeta primers. Clones were sequenced by immunoSEQ multiplex PCR, and TCRdb holds only the in-frame ones, with some missing. This table has 150,000 to 200,000 clones, roughly 80% appearing once. This CDR3 region has 13 residues. The V gene lost 10 bases and the J gene lost 4 bases, with 16 bases spanning the gap. CDR1 is MDHEN, CDR2 SYDVKM, per germline. This TCR was recovered from a female donor in good health and CMV-seronegative. Material for sequencing was PBMCs. The gene calls are TRBV28 and TRBJ1-2; the D gene is possibly TRBD1 (5 bases). The CDR3: CAIRDGSLYGYTF. The CDR3 region has the DNA TGTGCCATCAGGGACGGGAGCCTCTATGGCTACACCTTC.